This T cell receptor (beta chain) comes out of a study of vaccination and CD4 T cells after COVID-19. Study in general: Cells received overlapping spike peptides from SARS-CoV-2, HCoV-NL63, HCoV-OC43 and HCoV-229E as stimulation.

Findings and caveats of the study: Vaccine-specific clones in convalescent patients were spike mono-reactive in 304 of 307 cases.

Germline CDR1 is SGHTA and CDR2 is FQGNSA. The CDR3 covers 14 residues. V gave up 3 bases and J gave up 6 bases, with 9 bases separating them. This clonotype rates as large. Its antigen is not known. Treatment meaning: roughly 10-day PBMC culture with coronavirus spike peptide pools or control peptides (ViraFEST assay). In the ViraFEST assay, peptide-pool expansion preceded TCR sequencing of expanded clonotypes. At the Johns Hopkins FTIC core, DNA taken from cultured CD4+ T cells was sequenced by way of the Oncomine TCR Beta short-read assay. A single record per CDR3 protein comes from TCRdb applying MiXCR to the PCR reads. The sample has 1,500 to 2,000 distinct CDR3 sequences, roughly two thirds seen once.

The source material was CD4+ T cells from blood, cultured in vitro, sampled after SARS-CoV-2 vaccination. This sequence joins TRBV7-2 and TRBJ1-6; a possible D gene is TRBD1 (5 bases). The receptor comes from a human donor who had recovered from COVID-19. CDR3 nucleotides: TGTGCCAGCAGCTTTGAGGGGAGTAATTCACCCCTCCACTTT. This translates into CASSFEGSNSPLHF.